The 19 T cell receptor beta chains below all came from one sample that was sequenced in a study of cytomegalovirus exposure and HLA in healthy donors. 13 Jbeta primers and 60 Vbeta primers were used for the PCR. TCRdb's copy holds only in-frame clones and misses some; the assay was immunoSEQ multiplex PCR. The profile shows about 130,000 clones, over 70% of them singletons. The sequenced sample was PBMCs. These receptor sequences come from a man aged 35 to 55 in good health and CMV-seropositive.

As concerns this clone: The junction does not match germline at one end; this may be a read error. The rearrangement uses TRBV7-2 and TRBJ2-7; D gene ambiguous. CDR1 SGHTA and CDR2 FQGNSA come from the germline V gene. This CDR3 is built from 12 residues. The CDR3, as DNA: TGTGCCAGCAGCCTTGACTCCCACGAGCAGTACTTC. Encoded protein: CASSLDSHEQYF.

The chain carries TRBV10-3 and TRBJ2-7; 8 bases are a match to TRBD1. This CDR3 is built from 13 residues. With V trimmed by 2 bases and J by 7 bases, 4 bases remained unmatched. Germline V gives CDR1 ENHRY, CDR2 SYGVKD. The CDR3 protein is CAISEGQGREQYF. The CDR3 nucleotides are TGTGCCATCAGTGAGGGACAGGGTAGGGAGCAGTACTTC.

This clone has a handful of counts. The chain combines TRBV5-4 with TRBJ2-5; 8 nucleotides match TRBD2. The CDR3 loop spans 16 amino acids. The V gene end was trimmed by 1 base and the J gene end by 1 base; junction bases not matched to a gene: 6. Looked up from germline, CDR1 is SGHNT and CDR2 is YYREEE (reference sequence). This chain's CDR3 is CASSLSGLAGQETQYF. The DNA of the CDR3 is TGTGCCAGCAGCTTGTCCGGTCTAGCGGGCCAAGAGACCCAGTACTTC.

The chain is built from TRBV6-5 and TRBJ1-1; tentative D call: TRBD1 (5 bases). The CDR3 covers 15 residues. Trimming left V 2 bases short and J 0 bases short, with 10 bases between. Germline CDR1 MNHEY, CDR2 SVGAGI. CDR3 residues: CASSYGATVNTEAFF. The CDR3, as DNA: TGTGCCAGCAGTTACGGAGCGACAGTGAACACTGAAGCTTTCTTT.

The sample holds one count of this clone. CDR3 bases: TGCGCCAGCAGCCAACAGGGCTCCTACGAGCAGTACTTC. It is translated as CASSQQGSYEQYF. This rearrangement joins TRBV4-1 to TRBJ2-7; D is possibly TRBD1 (5 bases). Looked up from germline, CDR1 is MGHRA and CDR2 is YSYEKL. The CDR3 consists of 13 residues. V was shortened by 2 bases and J by 0 bases, with 5 bases between the two germline ends.

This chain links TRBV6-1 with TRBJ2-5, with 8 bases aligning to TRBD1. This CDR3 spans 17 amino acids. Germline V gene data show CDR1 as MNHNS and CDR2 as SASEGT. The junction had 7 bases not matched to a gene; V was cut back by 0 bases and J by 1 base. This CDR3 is CASSEARAGGLQETQYF. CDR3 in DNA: TGTGCCAGCAGTGAAGCACGGGCAGGGGGCCTCCAAGAGACCCAGTACTTC.

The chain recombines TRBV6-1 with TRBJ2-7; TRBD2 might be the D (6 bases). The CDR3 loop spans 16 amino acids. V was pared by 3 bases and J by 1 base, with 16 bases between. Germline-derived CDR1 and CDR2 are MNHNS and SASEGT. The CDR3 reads CASSDPRRGRSYEQYF. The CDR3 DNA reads TGTGCCAGCAGTGACCCGCGGAGGGGAAGGTCCTACGAGCAGTACTTC.

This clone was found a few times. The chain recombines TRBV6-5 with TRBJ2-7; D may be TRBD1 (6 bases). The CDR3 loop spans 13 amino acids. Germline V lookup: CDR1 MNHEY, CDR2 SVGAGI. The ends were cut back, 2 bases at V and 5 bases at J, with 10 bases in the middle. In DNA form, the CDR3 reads TGTGCCAGCAGTTACCTACAGGGAGACGAGCAGTACTTC. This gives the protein CASSYLQGDEQYF.

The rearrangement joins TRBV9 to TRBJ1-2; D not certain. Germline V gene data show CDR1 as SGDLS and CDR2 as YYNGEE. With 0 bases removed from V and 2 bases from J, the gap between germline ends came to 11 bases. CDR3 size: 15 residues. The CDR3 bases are TGTGCCAGCAGCGTAGACTGGGGAGGAAACTATGGCTACACCTTC. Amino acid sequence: CASSVDWGGNYGYTF.

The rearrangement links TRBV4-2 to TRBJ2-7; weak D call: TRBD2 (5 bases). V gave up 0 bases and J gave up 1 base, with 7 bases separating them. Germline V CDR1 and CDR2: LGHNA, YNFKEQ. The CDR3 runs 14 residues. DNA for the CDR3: TGTGCCAGCAGCCAAGAACCGGGGTCCTACGAGCAGTACTTC. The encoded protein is CASSQEPGSYEQYF.

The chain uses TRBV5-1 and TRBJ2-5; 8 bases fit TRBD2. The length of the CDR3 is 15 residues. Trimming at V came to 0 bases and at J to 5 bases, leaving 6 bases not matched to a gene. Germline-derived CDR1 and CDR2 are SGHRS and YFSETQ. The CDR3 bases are TGCGCCAGCAGCTTGGTCCGGGAGGGAATGGAGACCCAGTACTTC. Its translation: CASSLVREGMETQYF. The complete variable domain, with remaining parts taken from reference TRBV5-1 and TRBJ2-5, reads KAGVTQTPRYLIKTRGQQVTLSCSPISGHRSVSWYQQTPGQGLQFLFEYFSETQRNKGNFPGRFSGRQFSNSRSEMNVSTLELGDSALYLCASSLVREGMETQYFGPGTRLLVL.

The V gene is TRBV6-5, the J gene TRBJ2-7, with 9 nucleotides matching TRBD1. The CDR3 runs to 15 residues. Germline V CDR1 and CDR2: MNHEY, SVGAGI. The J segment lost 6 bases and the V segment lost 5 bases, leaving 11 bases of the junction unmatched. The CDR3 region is CASSGSGTGRGEQYF. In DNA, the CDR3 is TGTGCCAGCAGTGGCTCCGGGACAGGGAGGGGCGAGCAGTACTTC.

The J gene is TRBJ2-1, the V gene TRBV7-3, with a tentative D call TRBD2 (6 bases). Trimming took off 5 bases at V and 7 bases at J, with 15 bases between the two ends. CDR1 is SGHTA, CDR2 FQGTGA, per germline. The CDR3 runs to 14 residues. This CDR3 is CASSLLTSQNEQFF. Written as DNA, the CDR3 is TGTGCCAGCAGCCTACTGACTAGTCAGAATGAGCAGTTCTTC.

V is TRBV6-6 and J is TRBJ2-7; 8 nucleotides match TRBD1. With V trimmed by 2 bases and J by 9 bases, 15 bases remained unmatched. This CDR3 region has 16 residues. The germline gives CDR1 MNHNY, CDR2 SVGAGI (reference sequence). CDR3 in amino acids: CASSYPGTGLSGGQYF. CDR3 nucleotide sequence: TGTGCCAGCAGTTACCCTGGGACAGGTCTATCAGGAGGGCAGTACTTC.

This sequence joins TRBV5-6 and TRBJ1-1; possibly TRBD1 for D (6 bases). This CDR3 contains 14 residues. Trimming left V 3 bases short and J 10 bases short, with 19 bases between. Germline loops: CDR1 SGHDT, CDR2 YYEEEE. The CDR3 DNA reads TGTGCCAGCAGCTCCAAGCGGACAGCTGAAGGAGCTTTCTTT. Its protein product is CASSSKRTAEGAFF.

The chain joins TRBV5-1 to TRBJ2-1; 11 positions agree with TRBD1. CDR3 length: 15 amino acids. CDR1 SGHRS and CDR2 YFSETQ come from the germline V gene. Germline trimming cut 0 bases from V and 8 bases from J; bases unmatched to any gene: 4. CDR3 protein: CASSLARTGGHEQFF. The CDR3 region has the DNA TGCGCCAGCAGCTTGGCTAGGACAGGGGGCCATGAGCAGTTCTTC. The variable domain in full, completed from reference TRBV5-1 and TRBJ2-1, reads KAGVTQTPRYLIKTRGQQVTLSCSPISGHRSVSWYQQTPGQGLQFLFEYFSETQRNKGNFPGRFSGRQFSNSRSEMNVSTLELGDSALYLCASSLARTGGHEQFFGPGTRLTVL.

CDR3 DNA sequence: TGCGCCAGCAGCCAAGCCCCTACAGGGGGCACTGAAGCTTTCTTT. Amino acids: CASSQAPTGGTEAFF. The chain combines TRBV4-3 with TRBJ1-1, with 8 bases that match TRBD1. CDR3 size: 15 residues. Germline lookup yields CDR1 LGHNA and CDR2 YSLEER. The ends lost 1 base at V and 4 bases at J; junction bases unmatched: 5.

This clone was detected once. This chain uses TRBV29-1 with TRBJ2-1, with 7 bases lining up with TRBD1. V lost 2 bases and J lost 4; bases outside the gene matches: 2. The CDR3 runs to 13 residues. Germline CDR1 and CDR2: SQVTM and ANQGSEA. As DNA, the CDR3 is TGCAGCGTTGAACCGACAGGGTACAATGAGCAGTTCTTC. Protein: CSVEPTGYNEQFF.

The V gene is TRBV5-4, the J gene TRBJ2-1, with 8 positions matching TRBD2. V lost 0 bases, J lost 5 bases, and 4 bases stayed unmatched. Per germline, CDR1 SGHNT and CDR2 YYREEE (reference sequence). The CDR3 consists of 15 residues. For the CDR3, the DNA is TGTGCCAGCAGCTTGGGAGGGACTAGAAACAATGAGCAGTTCTTC. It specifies CASSLGGTRNNEQFF. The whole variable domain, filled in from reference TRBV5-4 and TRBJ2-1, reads ETGVTQSPTHLIKTRGQQVTLRCSSQSGHNTVSWYQQALGQGPQFIFQYYREEENGRGNFPPRFSGLQFPNYSSELNVNALELDDSALYLCASSLGGTRNNEQFFGPGTRLTVL.